This TCR beta chain came from a study of OX40 agonist ivuxolimab in advanced cancers. Libraries were prepared by immunoSEQ multiplex PCR; TCRdb keeps only in-frame clonotypes and omits some of them. There are 55,000 to 70,000 clones in the sample; approximately 90% occur only once, and approximately 1.8% lies in the top ten. The source of this sequence is an adult with an advanced solid tumor such as melanoma, head and neck, liver or kidney cancer. The sample was CD4+ or CD8+ T cells sorted from blood, taken in a trial of the OX40 agonist ivuxolimab.

The CDR3 loop is CASSHNTGTGNYGYTF. In DNA form, the CDR3 reads TGTGCCAGCAGCCACAACACCGGGACAGGGAACTATGGCTACACCTTC. The rearrangement links TRBV7-9 to TRBJ1-2; 9 nucleotides align to TRBD1. Trimming cost V 5 bases and J 2 bases; bases outside gene matches: 9. Germline values: CDR1 SEHNR, CDR2 FQNEAQ (reference sequence). This CDR3 region has 16 residues. The full variable domain, with the rest looked up from reference TRBV7-9 and TRBJ1-2, is DTGVSQNPRHKITKRGQNVTFRCDPISEHNRLYWYRQTLGQGPEFLTYFQNEAQLEKSRLLSDRFSAERPKGSFSTLEIQRTEQGDSAMYLCASSHNTGTGNYGYTFGSGTRLTVV.